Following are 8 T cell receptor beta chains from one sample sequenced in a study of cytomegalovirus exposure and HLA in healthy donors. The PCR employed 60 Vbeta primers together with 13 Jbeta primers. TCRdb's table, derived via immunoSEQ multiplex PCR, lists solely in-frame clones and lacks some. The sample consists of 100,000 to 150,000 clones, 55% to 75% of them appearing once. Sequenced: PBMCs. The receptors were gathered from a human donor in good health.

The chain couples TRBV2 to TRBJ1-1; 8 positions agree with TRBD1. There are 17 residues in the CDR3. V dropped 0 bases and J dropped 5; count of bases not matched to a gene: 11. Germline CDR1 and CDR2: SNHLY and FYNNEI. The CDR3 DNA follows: TGTGCCAGCAGTGAAGCGGCAGGGGGCGTTTTGGCTACTGAAGCTTTCTTT. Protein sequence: CASSEAAGGVLATEAFF.

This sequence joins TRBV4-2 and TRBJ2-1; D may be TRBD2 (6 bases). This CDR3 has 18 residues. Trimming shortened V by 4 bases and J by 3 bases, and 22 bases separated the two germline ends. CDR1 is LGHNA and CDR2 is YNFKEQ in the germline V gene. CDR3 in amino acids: CASSRSGGPREGYNEQFF. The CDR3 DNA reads TGTGCCAGCAGCCGCTCCGGAGGGCCGCGGGAAGGCTACAATGAGCAGTTCTTC.

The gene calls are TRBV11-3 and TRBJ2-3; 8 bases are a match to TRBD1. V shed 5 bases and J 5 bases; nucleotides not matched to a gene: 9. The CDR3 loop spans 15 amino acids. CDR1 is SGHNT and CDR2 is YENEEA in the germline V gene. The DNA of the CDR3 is TGTGCCAGCAGCCATGACAGGGGAGTGGGAGATACGCAGTATTTT. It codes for CASSHDRGVGDTQYF.

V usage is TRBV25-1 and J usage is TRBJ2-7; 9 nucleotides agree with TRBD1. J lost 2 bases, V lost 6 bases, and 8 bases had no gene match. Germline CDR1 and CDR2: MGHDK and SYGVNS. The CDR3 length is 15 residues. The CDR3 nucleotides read TGTGCCAGCAGGAACAGGGGGCAGGGTCCCTACGAGCAGTACTTC. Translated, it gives CASRNRGQGPYEQYF.

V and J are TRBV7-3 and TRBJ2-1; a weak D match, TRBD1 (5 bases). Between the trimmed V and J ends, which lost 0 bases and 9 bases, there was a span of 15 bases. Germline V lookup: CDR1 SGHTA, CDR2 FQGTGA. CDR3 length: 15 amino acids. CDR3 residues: CASSLTPTAGGEQFF. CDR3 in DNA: TGTGCCAGCAGCTTAACTCCGACAGCCGGCGGTGAGCAGTTCTTC.

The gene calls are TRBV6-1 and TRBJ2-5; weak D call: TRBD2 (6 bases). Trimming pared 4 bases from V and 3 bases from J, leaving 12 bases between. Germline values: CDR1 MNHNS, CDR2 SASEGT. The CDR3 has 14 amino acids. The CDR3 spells CASSAGTRKETQYF. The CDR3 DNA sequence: TGTGCCAGCAGTGCGGGGACTCGCAAAGAGACCCAGTACTTC.

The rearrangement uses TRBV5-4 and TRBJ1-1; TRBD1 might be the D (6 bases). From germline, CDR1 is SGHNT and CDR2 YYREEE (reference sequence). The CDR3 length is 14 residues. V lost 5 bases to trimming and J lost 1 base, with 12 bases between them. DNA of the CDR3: TGTGCCAGCAGTCCACAGGGACGGAACACTGAAGCTTTCTTT. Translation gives CASSPQGRNTEAFF.

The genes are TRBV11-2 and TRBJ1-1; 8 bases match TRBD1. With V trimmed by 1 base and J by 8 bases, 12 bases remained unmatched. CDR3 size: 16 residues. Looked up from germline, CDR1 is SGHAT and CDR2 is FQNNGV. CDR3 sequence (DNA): TGTGCCAGCAGCTTAGGCCCAACAGGGGGAGGGATCGAAGCTTTCTTT. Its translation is CASSLGPTGGGIEAFF.